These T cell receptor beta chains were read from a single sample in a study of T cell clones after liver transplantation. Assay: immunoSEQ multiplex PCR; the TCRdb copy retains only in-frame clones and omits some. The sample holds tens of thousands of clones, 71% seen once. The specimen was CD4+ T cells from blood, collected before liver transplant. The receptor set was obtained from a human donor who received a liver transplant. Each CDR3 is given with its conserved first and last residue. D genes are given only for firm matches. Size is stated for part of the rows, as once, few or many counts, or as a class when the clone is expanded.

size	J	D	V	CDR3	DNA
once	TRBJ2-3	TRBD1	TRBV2	CASRGGQGTDTQYF	TGTGCCAGCAGGGGAGGACAGGGGACAGATACGCAGTATTTT
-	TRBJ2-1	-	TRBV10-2	CASRGRGVNEQFF	TGCGCCAGCAGGGGGCGTGGGGTGAATGAGCAGTTCTTC
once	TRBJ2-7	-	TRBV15	CATSRDGVPSYEQYF	TGTGCCACCAGCAGAGACGGGGTTCCCTCCTACGAGCAGTACTTC
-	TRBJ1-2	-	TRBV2	CASSLPGDYGYTF	TGTGCCAGCAGCCTTCCTGGAGACTATGGCTACACCTTC
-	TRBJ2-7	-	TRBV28	CASRPGGSSYEQYF	TGTGCCAGCAGACCTGGAGGATCCTCCTACGAGCAGTACTTC
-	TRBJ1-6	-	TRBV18	CASSPPGRNNSPLHF	TGTGCCAGCTCACCACCAGGGAGGAATAATTCACCCCTCCACTTT
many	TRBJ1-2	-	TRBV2	CASSERGPNYGYTF	TGTGCCAGCAGTGAAAGGGGCCCAAACTATGGCTACACCTTC
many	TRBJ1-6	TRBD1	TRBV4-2	CASSQGQGVNSPLHF	TGTGCCAGCAGCCAGGGACAGGGGGTTAATTCACCCCTCCACTTT
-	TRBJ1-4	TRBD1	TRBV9	CASSLNRGLNEKLFF	TGTGCCAGCAGCCTCAACAGGGGTCTTAATGAAAAACTGTTTTTT
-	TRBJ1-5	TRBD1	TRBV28	CASSLTVPGTGGSSNQPQHF	TGTGCCAGCAGTTTGACGGTTCCCGGGACAGGGGGAAGTAGCAATCAGCCCCAGCATTTT
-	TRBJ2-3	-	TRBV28	CASRGPGGDTQYF	TGTGCCAGCAGGGGCCCCGGGGGAGATACGCAGTATTTT
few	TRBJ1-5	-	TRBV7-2	CASSLSAQGQPQHF	TGTGCCAGCAGCTTGTCGGCCCAGGGTCAGCCCCAGCATTTT
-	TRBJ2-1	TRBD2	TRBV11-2	CASSLAASGGAGYNEQFF	TGTGCCAGCAGCTTAGCGGCTAGCGGGGGGGCGGGCTACAATGAGCAGTTCTTC
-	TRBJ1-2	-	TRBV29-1	CSVPRAGSYGYTF	TGCAGCGTCCCCAGGGCAGGGTCCTATGGCTACACCTTC
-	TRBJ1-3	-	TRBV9	CASSVDLRGSGNTIYF	TGTGCCAGCAGCGTAGACTTAAGAGGGTCTGGAAACACCATATATTTT
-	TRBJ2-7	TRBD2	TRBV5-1	CASSLEASGGQYF	TGCGCCAGCAGCTTGGAGGCTAGCGGGGGACAGTACTTC